These 20 T cell receptor beta chains share one sample of origin, sequenced in a study of graft-versus-host responses after intestinal transplantation. Clones were sequenced by immunoSEQ multiplex PCR, and TCRdb holds only the in-frame ones, with some missing. The sample lists about 8,600 clones, approximately 30% occurring once. The source was alloreactive CD4+ T cells from a mixed lymphocyte reaction culture, collected before intestinal transplant. Documented subset: CFSE-low proliferating T cells sorted from approximately 6-day pre-transplant mixed lymphocyte reaction (GvH or HvG direction). Receptor source: a human patient who received an intestinal transplant.

This clone was seen a single time. V usage is TRBV2 and J usage is TRBJ2-5, with unresolved D. Trimming left V 7 bases short and J 5 bases short, with 11 bases between. The CDR3 is 12 amino acids. From germline, CDR1 is SNHLY and CDR2 FYNNEI. The DNA for the CDR3 is TGTGCCAGCACCCTGCTCGGGGAGACCCAGTACTTC. Translated, it gives CASTLLGETQYF.

In its sample, this clone is medium-sized. The chain has TRBV19 and TRBJ2-3, with 7 bases that match TRBD1. The CDR3 sequence is 12 residues long. Germline V gene sequence: CDR1 LNHDA, CDR2 SQIVND (reference sequence). Trimming cost V 0 bases and J 14 bases; bases outside gene matches: 5. The DNA for the CDR3 is TGTGCCAGTAGTATAGAGAGGACAGGCTTGTATTTT. Its translation is CASSIERTGLYF.

The chain employs TRBV11-2 and TRBJ2-7; possibly TRBD2 for D (6 bases). The V end was cut by 1 base, the J end by 2 bases, with 15 bases between. Germline CDR1 SGHAT, CDR2 FQNNGV. This CDR3 is built from 16 residues. DNA for the CDR3: TGTGCCAGCAGCTTAGTCCGGACACGGAGGGCCTACGAGCAGTACTTC. Translation gives CASSLVRTRRAYEQYF.

This sequence joins TRBV10-3 and TRBJ2-5; 10 bases fit TRBD1. This CDR3 is 14 amino acids long. The trim removed 4 bases at V and 1 base at J, leaving 0 bases unmatched. The germline gives CDR1 ENHRY, CDR2 SYGVKD. CDR3 protein: CAISGTGGQETQYF. CDR3 bases: TGTGCCATCAGTGGGACAGGGGGCCAAGAGACCCAGTACTTC.

V gene TRBV2 combines with J gene TRBJ2-4; 8 positions match TRBD1. The length of the CDR3 is 16 residues. The germline CDR1 and CDR2 sequences are SNHLY and FYNNEI. J lost 1 base, V lost 5 bases, and 7 bases had no gene match. The CDR3 sequence: CASSSTGGRAKNIQYF. DNA of the CDR3: TGTGCCAGCAGTAGCACAGGGGGTAGGGCCAAAAACATTCAGTACTTC.

Relative to its sample, this clone is medium-sized. The chain recombines TRBV6-5 with TRBJ1-4; no clear D gene. Germline loops: CDR1 MNHEY, CDR2 SVGAGI. Deletions cut 0 bases from V and 2 bases from J, with 7 bases between. This CDR3 is 15 amino acids long. The CDR3 region is CASSYSAGTNEKLFF. DNA for the CDR3: TGTGCCAGCAGTTACTCAGCGGGGACTAATGAAAAACTGTTTTTT.

In its sample, this clone was seen a few times. The chain uses TRBV7-7 and TRBJ2-5; the D is unclear. The ends were cut back, 1 base at V and 5 bases at J, with 14 bases in the middle. CDR3 length equals 15 residues. Germline CDR1 and CDR2: SSHAT and FNYEAQ (reference sequence). In DNA form, the CDR3 reads TGTGCCAGCAGCTTAGTCGGTAGCCCCCACGAGACCCAGTACTTC. Encoded protein: CASSLVGSPHETQYF.

V gene TRBV6-1 combines with J gene TRBJ2-2; TRBD1 matches at 9 bases. The germline CDR1 and CDR2 sequences are MNHNS and SASEGT. Trimming removed 5 bases from V and 5 bases from J; junction bases left unmatched: 6. This CDR3 has 15 amino acids. CDR3 in DNA: TGTGCCAGCAGTTTGACAGGGGGTGGGACCGGGGAGCTGTTTTTT. Translation gives CASSLTGGGTGELFF.

This chain connects TRBV27 to TRBJ2-7, with 7 nucleotides matching TRBD1. The germline V gene has CDR1 MNHEY and CDR2 SMNVEV (reference sequence). CDR3 length: 16 amino acids. Unmatched junction bases numbered 12, after V lost 5 bases and J lost 2 bases. This CDR3 is CASSAQTGSGTYEQYF. DNA of the CDR3: TGTGCCAGCAGTGCCCAGACAGGGAGTGGGACCTACGAGCAGTACTTC.

This clone was seen more than once but under ten times. The V call is TRBV2, the J call TRBJ1-5; no definite D call. V gave up 8 bases and J gave up 5 bases, with 13 bases separating them. Germline CDR1 SNHLY, CDR2 FYNNEI. The CDR3 runs to 13 residues. The CDR3 loop is CASRPMAYQPQHF. The DNA for the CDR3 is TGTGCCAGCCGCCCAATGGCATATCAGCCCCAGCATTTT. Combining the CDR3 with reference TRBV2 and TRBJ1-5 gives the whole variable domain EPEVTQTPSHQVTQMGQEVILRCVPISNHLYFYWYRQILGQKVEFLVSFYNNEISEKSEIFDDQFSVERPDGSNFTLKIRSTKLEDSAMYFCASRPMAYQPQHFGDGTRLSIL.

This clone was observed a few times. V gene TRBV6-5 combines with J gene TRBJ2-2; 7 positions match TRBD1. Germline V gene lookup returns CDR1 MNHEY and CDR2 SVGAGI. The CDR3 loop spans 14 amino acids. J lost 10 bases, V lost 5 bases, and 10 bases had no gene match. The CDR3 region is CASSPRTGSEELFF. The CDR3 bases are TGTGCCAGCAGTCCTCGGACAGGCTCGGAGGAGCTGTTTTTT.

By share of the sample, this clone is medium-sized (0.01 to 0.1%). CDR3 DNA: TGTGCCAGCAGCTTAGAGGGGGGGCGTTTCTACGAGCAGTACTTC. Translating it yields CASSLEGGRFYEQYF. The rearrangement uses TRBV7-6 and TRBJ2-7; possibly TRBD2 for D (7 bases). Between the trimmed V and J ends, which lost 1 base and 3 bases, there was a span of 13 bases. CDR1 and CDR2 (germline): SGHVS, FNYEAQ. This CDR3 is built from 15 residues.

V is TRBV6-5 and J is TRBJ2-1; 10 nucleotides align to TRBD2. CDR1 MNHEY and CDR2 SVGAGI come from the germline V gene. The ends lost 2 bases at V and 4 bases at J; junction bases unmatched: 2. The CDR3 is made up of 15 amino acids. The CDR3 coding sequence is TGTGCCAGCAGTTACAAGCGGGGGGGATACAATGAGCAGTTCTTC. This translates into CASSYKRGGYNEQFF.

The chain couples TRBV28 to TRBJ2-2; D is perhaps TRBD1 (6 bases). Germline V lookup: CDR1 MDHEN, CDR2 SYDVKM. Trimming pared 6 bases from V and 6 bases from J, leaving 14 bases between. The length of the CDR3 is 14 residues. CDR3 DNA: TGTGCCAGCAGACAACAGGGATTTCCCGGGGAGCTGTTTTTT. This translates into CASRQQGFPGELFF.

This clone appeared once. The CDR3 nucleotides are TGTGCCAGCAGTCCGTCGTGGGGACTAGCGGGAGTCAATGAGCAGTTCTTC. The encoded protein is CASSPSWGLAGVNEQFF. The chain has TRBV11-1 and TRBJ2-1, with 14 nucleotides matching TRBD2. The germline gives CDR1 SGHAT, CDR2 FQDESV (reference sequence). The ends lost 6 bases at V and 6 bases at J; junction bases unmatched: 10. The CDR3 has 17 amino acids.

The rearrangement joins TRBV5-1 to TRBJ2-3, with D possibly TRBD1 on 6 matching bases. The CDR3 totals 15 residues. Looked up from germline, CDR1 is SGHRS and CDR2 is YFSETQ. Trimming cost V 2 bases and J 4 bases, with 14 bases left between them. CDR3 DNA sequence: TGCGCCAGCAGCTTTTGGACAGTAGGGTCAGATACGCAGTATTTT. This gives the protein CASSFWTVGSDTQYF.

This clone has only one observation. The genes are TRBV18 and TRBJ1-1; D may be TRBD1 (6 bases). Trimming took 8 bases from V and 0 from J, leaving 10 bases between them. From germline, CDR1 is KGHSH and CDR2 LQKENI. The CDR3 is made up of 13 amino acids. In DNA, the CDR3 is TGTGCCAGCGTTGGACAGATGAACACTGAAGCTTTCTTT. Translated: CASVGQMNTEAFF.

This clone appeared a few times. The chain links TRBV6-5 to TRBJ1-2; D is unresolved. The germline CDR1 and CDR2 sequences are MNHEY and SVGAGI. Trimming took off 6 bases at V and 2 bases at J, with 7 bases between the two ends. This CDR3 spans 12 amino acids. CDR3 DNA sequence: TGTGCCAGCAGCCAACAAAACTATGGCTACACCTTC. Protein sequence: CASSQQNYGYTF.

The table lists this clone with a few counts. The chain employs TRBV5-4 and TRBJ2-1; D possibly corresponds to TRBD1 (5 bases). V shed 2 bases and J shed 7 bases, with 13 bases lying between them. CDR3 length equals 14 residues. CDR1 and CDR2 (germline): SGHNT, YYREEE (reference sequence). The CDR3: CASSFRSGSNEQFF. DNA of the CDR3: TGTGCCAGCAGCTTTCGGTCAGGGTCAAATGAGCAGTTCTTC.

The gene calls are TRBV19 and TRBJ1-5; 11 nucleotides line up with TRBD1. V shed 7 bases and J 6 bases; nucleotides not matched to a gene: 8. The length of the CDR3 is 15 residues. The V gene's germline CDR1 is LNHDA and CDR2 SQIVND (reference sequence). The CDR3: CASNRDRGIGQPQHF. The DNA for the CDR3 is TGTGCCAGTAATCGGGACAGGGGGATCGGTCAGCCCCAGCATTTT.